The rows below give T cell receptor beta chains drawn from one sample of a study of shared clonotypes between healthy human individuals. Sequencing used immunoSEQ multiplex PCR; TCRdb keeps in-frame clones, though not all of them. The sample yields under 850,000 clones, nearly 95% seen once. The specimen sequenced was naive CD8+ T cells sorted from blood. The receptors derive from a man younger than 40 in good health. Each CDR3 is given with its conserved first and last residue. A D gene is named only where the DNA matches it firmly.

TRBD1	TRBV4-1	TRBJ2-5	CASSQVFPKGQFFEETQYF
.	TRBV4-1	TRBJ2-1	CASSQEGGNEQFF
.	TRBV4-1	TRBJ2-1	CASSNGQGLQYNEQFF
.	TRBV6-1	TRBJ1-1	CASRFRNTEAFF
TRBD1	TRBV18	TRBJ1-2	CASSGQGRYTF
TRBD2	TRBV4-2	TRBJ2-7	CASSQEAGVWEQYF
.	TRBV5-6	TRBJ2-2	CASSLYMGSNTGELFF
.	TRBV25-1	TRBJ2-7	CASQLEEQYF
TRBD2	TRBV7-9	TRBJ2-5	CASSAHRGLAEGWETQYF
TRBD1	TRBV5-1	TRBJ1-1	CASSNLGQGSAEAFF
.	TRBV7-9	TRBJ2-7	CASSTRNGRDEQYF
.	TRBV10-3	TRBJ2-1	CAISASSREPQDTYNEQFF
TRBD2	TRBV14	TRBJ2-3	CASSFGWAGEDEERDTQYF
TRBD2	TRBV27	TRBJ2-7	CASSFASGTYEQYF
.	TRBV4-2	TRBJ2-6	CASSPPPPGERGANVLTF
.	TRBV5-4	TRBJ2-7	CASSLGPPYEQYF